These T cell receptor beta chains were read from a single sample in a study of cytomegalovirus exposure and HLA in healthy donors. Method: immunoSEQ multiplex PCR; TCRdb's copy keeps in-frame clones and lacks some. Among approximately 190,000 clones, approximately 77% were seen once, and the ten largest hold approximately 3.6%. The sequenced sample was PBMCs. These receptors came from a man aged 40-49 years in good health and CMV-seropositive. CDR3s include the opening cysteine and the closing phenylalanine or tryptophan. D genes are given only for firm matches. Clone size appears in some rows only: once, few, many, or a class for an expanded clone.

v_call	j_call	cdr3_length	d_call	clone_size	cdr3_aa	cdr3_nt
TRBV10-1	TRBJ2-2	18	TRBD2	.	CASSESRLAGINTGELFF	TGCGCCAGCAGTGAGTCCAGACTAGCGGGGATAAACACCGGGGAGCTGTTTTTT
TRBV6-1	TRBJ2-1	11	TRBD2	.	CATRGGLGQFF	TGTGCCACCCGGGGGGGGTTGGGGCAGTTCTTC
TRBV6-1	TRBJ2-2	15	.	once	CASSELHAGTGELFF	TGTGCCAGCAGTGAGTTGCACGCCGGGACCGGGGAGCTGTTTTTT
TRBV28	TRBJ1-2	14	.	.	CASSLAGANYGYTF	TGTGCCAGCAGTTTAGCGGGGGCTAACTATGGCTACACCTTC
TRBV2	TRBJ2-3	14	.	.	CASSVHQGSDTQYF	TGTGCCAGCAGTGTTCACCAGGGATCAGATACGCAGTATTTT
TRBV5-1	TRBJ1-1	14	.	.	CASSFQDTHTEAFF	TGCGCCAGCAGCTTTCAGGACACCCACACTGAAGCTTTCTTT
TRBV7-9	TRBJ1-6	16	TRBD1	once	CASSSGRTGANSPLHF	TGTGCCAGCAGCTCGGGCCGGACAGGGGCTAATTCACCCCTCCACTTT
TRBV18	TRBJ2-1	15	.	.	CASSHSFGRDTEQFF	TGTGCCAGCTCACACTCGTTCGGCCGGGACACTGAGCAGTTCTTC
TRBV6-5	TRBJ2-6	13	.	.	CASTRGGANVLTF	TGTGCCAGCACTAGGGGGGGGGCCAACGTCCTGACTTTC
TRBV19	TRBJ2-5	14	.	.	CASSQRQSQETQYF	TGTGCCAGTAGTCAAAGACAGAGTCAAGAGACCCAGTACTTC
TRBV6-1	TRBJ2-3	14	TRBD2	.	CASRRTSGADTQYF	TGTGCCAGCAGAAGGACTAGCGGCGCAGATACGCAGTATTTT
TRBV15	TRBJ1-5	15	.	few	CATSTRTAKNQPQHF	TGTGCCACCAGCACACGGACAGCAAAAAATCAGCCCCAGCATTTT
TRBV18	TRBJ1-2	14	.	.	CASSPAGFDYGYTF	TGTGCCAGCTCACCGGCAGGGTTTGACTATGGCTACACCTTC
TRBV29-1	TRBJ2-5	12	.	.	CSVRFPGETQYF	TGCAGCGTTCGATTCCCGGGGGAGACCCAGTACTTC
TRBV6-1	TRBJ1-2	15	TRBD1	few	CASSPSKTGDYGYTF	TGTGCCAGCAGTCCTTCCAAAACAGGGGACTATGGCTACACCTTC
TRBV7-6	TRBJ2-7	14	.	.	CASSLAEDSGEQYF	TGTGCCAGCAGCTTAGCGGAGGATTCGGGGGAGCAGTACTTC
TRBV6-5	TRBJ1-4	16	TRBD1	.	CASSYSRDRGREKLFF	TGTGCCAGCAGTTACTCGAGGGACAGGGGCCGCGAAAAACTGTTTTTT
TRBV5-1	TRBJ2-1	16	TRBD2	.	CASSLVGSGTYNEQFF	TGCGCCAGCAGCTTGGTGGGTAGCGGGACCTACAATGAGCAGTTCTTC
TRBV10-3	TRBJ2-2	15	.	.	CAIGDYAGYTGELFF	TGTGCCATCGGGGATTATGCGGGATACACCGGGGAGCTGTTTTTT
TRBV7-9	TRBJ2-1	16	TRBD2	.	CASSQKERGPSHEQFF	TGTGCCAGCAGCCAAAAAGAGCGGGGCCCTAGCCATGAGCAGTTCTTC
TRBV27	TRBJ1-1	13	.	.	CASSIQGNTEAFF	TGTGCCAGCAGTATACAGGGGAACACTGAAGCTTTCTTT
TRBV27	TRBJ1-1	13	.	.	CASNRAMNTEAFF	TGTGCCAGTAACAGGGCCATGAACACTGAAGCTTTCTTT
TRBV30	TRBJ2-2	13	.	.	CAWSRGNTGELFF	TGTGCCTGGAGTCGGGGAAACACCGGGGAGCTGTTTTTT
TRBV27	TRBJ1-4	17	.	few	CASSLPHVTGIDEKLFF	TGTGCCAGCAGTTTACCACATGTGACAGGTATTGATGAAAAACTGTTTTTT
TRBV11-3	TRBJ2-3	16	TRBD1	once	CASSQGTATSTDTQYF	TGTGCCAGCAGCCAAGGGACAGCAACTAGCACAGATACGCAGTATTTT
TRBV4-2	TRBJ2-5	16	.	.	CASSQARGGVQETQYF	TGTGCCAGCAGCCAAGCCAGAGGGGGGGTCCAAGAGACCCAGTACTTC